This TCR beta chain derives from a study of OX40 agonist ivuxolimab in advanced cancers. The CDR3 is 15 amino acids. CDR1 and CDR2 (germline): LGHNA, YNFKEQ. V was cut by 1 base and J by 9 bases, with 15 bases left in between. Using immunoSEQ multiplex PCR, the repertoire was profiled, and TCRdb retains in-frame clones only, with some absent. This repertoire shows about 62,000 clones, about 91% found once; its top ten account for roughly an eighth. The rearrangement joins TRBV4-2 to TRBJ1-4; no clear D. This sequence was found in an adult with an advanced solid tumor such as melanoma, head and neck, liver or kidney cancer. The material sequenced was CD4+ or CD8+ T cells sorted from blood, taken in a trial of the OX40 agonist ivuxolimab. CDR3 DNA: TGTGCCAGCAGCCAAGGTACCGGAGAGGAGAAAAAACTGTTTTTT. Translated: CASSQGTGEEKKLFF.